This T cell receptor (beta chain) was documented in a study of low-dose radiotherapy and immunotherapy resistance in tumors. Whole-study context: Each fraction given to Cohort 2 every two weeks delivered 1 Gy, and the total reached 13 Gy over 26 weeks. Every two weeks, cyclophosphamide 200 mg/m2 was infused one day before radiation plus immunotherapy.

This clonotype was counted ten times or more. Priming of first-strand cDNA relied on TRAV- and TRBV-specific primers (covering alpha and beta chains). PCR amplification of the TCRs was performed with Phusion for 20 PCR cycles, and it relied on a constant-region primer together with a V-primer adapter. TCRdb reprocessed the reads via MiXCR and lists one record per CDR3 protein. The table shows 70,000 to 90,000 distinct CDR3 sequences, with roughly 19% occurring only once. Regarding time point: before trial treatment. V gave up 3 bases and J gave up 9 bases; unmatched junction bases: 9. The CDR3 has 14 amino acids. Germline CDR1 reads LNHDA; CDR2 reads SQIVND (reference sequence).

This specimen consisted of PBMCs, obtained before treatment. The chain recombines TRBV19 with TRBJ2-5; 8 positions agree with TRBD2. The source is a male donor with prostate cancer. The CDR3 DNA follows: TGTGCCAGTAGTATCCCGGGACTAGGCCAGCCCCAGTACTTC. This translates into CASSIPGLGQPQYF.